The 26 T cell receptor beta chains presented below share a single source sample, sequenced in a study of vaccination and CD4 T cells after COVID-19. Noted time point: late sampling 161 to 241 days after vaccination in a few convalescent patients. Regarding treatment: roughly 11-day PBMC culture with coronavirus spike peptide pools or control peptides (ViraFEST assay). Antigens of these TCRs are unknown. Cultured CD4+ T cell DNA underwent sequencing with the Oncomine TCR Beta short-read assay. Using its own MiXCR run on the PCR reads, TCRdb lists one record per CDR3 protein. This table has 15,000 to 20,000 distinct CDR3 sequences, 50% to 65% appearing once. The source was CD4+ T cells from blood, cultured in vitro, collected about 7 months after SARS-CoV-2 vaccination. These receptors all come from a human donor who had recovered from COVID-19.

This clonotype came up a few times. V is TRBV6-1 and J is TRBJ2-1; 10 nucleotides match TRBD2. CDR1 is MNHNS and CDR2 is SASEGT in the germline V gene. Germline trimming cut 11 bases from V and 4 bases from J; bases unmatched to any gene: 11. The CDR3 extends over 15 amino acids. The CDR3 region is CAGSLAGKDYNEQFF. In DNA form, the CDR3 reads TGTGCCGGATCACTAGCGGGGAAAGATTACAATGAGCAGTTCTTC.

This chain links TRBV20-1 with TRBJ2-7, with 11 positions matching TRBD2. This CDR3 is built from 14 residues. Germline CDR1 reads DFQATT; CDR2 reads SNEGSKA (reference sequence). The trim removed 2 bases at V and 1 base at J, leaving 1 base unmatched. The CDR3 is CSARRTSGSYEQYF. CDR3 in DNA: TGCAGTGCTAGACGGACTAGCGGGTCCTACGAGCAGTACTTC.

The CDR3 nucleotides are TGTGCCAGCAGTATCCACGGGTCGAACTATGGCTACACCTTC. Translated, it gives CASSIHGSNYGYTF. This chain links TRBV6-1 with TRBJ1-2; no definite D call. V was shortened by 5 bases and J by 2 bases, with 12 bases between the two germline ends. The CDR3 contains 14 residues. The germline V gene has CDR1 MNHNS and CDR2 SASEGT.

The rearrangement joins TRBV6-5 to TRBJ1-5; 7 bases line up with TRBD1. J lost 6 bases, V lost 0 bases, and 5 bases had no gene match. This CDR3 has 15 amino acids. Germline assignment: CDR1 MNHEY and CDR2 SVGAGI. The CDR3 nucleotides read TGTGCCAGCAGTTACTCGACAGGGCTTGGTCAGCCCCAGCATTTT. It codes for CASSYSTGLGQPQHF.

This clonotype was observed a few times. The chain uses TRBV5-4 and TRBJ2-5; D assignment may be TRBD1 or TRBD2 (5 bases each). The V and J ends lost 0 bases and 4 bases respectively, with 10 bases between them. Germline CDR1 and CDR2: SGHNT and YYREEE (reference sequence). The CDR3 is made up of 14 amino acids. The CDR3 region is CASSLAGTGETQYF. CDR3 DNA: TGTGCCAGCAGCTTGGCCGGGACGGGAGAGACCCAGTACTTC.

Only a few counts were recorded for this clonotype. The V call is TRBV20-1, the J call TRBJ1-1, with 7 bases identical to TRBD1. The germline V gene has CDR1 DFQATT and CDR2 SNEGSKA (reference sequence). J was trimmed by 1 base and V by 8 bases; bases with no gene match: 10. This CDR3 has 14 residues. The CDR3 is CSTSNAGGNTEAFF. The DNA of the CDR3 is TGCAGTACGTCGAATGCAGGGGGGAACACTGAAGCTTTCTTT.

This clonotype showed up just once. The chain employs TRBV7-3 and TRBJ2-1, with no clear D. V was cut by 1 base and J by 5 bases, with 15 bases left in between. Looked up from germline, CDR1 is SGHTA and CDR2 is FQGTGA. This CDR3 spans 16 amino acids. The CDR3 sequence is CASSLNSGRFDNEQFF. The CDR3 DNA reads TGTGCCAGCAGCTTAAATTCTGGGCGCTTCGACAATGAGCAGTTCTTC. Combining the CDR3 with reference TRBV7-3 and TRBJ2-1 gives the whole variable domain GAGVSQTPSNKVTEKGKYVELRCDPISGHTALYWYRQSLGQGPEFLIYFQGTGAADDSGLPNDRFFAVRPEGSVSTLKIQRTERGDSAVYLCASSLNSGRFDNEQFFGPGTRLTVL.

This chain's CDR3 is CSANPGRYNEQFF. As DNA, the CDR3 is TGCAGTGCTAACCCGGGCCGGTACAATGAGCAGTTCTTC. The chain is built from TRBV20-1 and TRBJ2-1; D gene ambiguous. The germline CDR1 and CDR2 sequences are DFQATT and SNEGSKA (reference sequence). The CDR3 totals 13 residues. The V and J ends lost 4 bases and 4 bases respectively, with 11 bases between them.

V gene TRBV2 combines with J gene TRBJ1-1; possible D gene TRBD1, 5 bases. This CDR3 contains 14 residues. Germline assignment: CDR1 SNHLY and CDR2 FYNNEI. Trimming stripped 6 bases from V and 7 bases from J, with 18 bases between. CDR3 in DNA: TGTGCCAGCAGACTGAGGTCCCAGGGAGATGAAGCTTTCTTT. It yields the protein CASRLRSQGDEAFF.

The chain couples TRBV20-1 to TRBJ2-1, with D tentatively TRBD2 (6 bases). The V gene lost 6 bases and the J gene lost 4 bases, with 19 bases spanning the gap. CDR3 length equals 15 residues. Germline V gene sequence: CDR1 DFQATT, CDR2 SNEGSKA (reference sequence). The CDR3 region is CSATTGRPGYNEQFF. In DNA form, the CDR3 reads TGCAGTGCCACAACGGGGAGGCCAGGGTACAATGAGCAGTTCTTC.

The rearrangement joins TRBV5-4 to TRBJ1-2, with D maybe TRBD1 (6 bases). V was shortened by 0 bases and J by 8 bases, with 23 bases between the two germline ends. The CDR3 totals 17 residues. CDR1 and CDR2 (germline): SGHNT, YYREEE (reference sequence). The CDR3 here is CASSLGTGGGTLYGYTF. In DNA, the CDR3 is TGTGCCAGCAGCTTGGGGACCGGGGGCGGGACCCTCTACGGCTACACCTTC.

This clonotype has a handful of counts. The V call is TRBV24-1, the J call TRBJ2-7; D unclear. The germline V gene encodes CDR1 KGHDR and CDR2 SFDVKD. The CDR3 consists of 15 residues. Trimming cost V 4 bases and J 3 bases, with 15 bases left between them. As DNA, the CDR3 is TGTGCCACCAGTGACCCCTCCGGCGGAGACTACGAGCAGTACTTC. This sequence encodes CATSDPSGGDYEQYF.

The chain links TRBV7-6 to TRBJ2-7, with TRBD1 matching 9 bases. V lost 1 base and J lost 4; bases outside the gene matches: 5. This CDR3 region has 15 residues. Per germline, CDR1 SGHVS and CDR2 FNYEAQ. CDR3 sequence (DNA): TGTGCCAGCAGCTTAGGAGGGACAGGGAAGTACGAGCAGTACTTC. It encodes CASSLGGTGKYEQYF.

The CDR3 spells CASSYRGLAGGPSYEQYF. The CDR3 DNA sequence: TGTGCCAGCAGTTACCGGGGACTAGCGGGAGGGCCCTCCTACGAGCAGTACTTC. V usage is TRBV6-5 and J usage is TRBJ2-7, with 16 bases identical to TRBD2. Germline CDR1 reads MNHEY; CDR2 reads SVGAGI. The V and J ends lost 2 bases and 0 bases, in that order; junction bases with no gene match: 4. This CDR3 spans 18 amino acids.

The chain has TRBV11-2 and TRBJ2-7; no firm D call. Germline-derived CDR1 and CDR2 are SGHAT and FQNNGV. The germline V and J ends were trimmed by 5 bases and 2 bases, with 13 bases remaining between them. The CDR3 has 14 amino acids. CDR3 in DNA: TGTGCCAGCAGCCCCTTAGGGCCCGCCTACGAGCAGTACTTC. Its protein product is CASSPLGPAYEQYF.

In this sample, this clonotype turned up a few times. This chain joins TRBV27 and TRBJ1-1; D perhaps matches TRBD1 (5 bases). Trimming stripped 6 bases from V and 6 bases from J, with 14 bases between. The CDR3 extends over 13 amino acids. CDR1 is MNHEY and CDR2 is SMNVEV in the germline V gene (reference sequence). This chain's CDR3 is CASRRSGGAEAFF. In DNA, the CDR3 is TGTGCCAGCAGGAGGTCGGGAGGGGCTGAAGCTTTCTTT.

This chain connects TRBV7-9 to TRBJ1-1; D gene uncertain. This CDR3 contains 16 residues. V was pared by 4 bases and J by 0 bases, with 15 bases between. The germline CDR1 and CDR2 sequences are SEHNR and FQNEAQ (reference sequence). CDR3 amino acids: CASSSHGGFMNTEAFF. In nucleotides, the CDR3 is TGTGCCAGCAGCTCCCACGGAGGATTCATGAACACTGAAGCTTTCTTT.

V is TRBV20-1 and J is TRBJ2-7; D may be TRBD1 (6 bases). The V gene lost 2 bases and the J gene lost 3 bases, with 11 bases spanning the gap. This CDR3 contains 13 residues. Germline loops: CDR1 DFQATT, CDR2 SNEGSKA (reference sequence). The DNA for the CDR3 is TGCAGTGCTAGACTAACAGGGCGCTACGAGCAGTACTTC. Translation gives CSARLTGRYEQYF.

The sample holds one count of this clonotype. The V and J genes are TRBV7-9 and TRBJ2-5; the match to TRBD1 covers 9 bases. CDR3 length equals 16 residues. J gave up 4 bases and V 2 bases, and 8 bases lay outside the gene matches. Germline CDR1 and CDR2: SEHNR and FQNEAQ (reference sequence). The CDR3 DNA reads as TGTGCCAGCAGCTTATTCGGGACAGGGAAGGGAGAGACCCAGTACTTC. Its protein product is CASSLFGTGKGETQYF.

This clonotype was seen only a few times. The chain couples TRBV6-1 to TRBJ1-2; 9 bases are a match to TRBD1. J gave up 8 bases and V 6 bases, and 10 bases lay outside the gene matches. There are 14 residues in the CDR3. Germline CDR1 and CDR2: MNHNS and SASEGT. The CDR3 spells CASRRGGQGGGYTF. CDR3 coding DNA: TGTGCCAGCAGGCGTGGGGGACAGGGCGGGGGCTACACCTTC.

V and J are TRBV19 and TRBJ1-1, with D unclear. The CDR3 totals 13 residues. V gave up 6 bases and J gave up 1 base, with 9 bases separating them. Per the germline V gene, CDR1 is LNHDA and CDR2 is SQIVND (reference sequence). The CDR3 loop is CASSHGGNTEAFF. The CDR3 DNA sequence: TGTGCCAGTAGCCACGGAGGGAACACTGAAGCTTTCTTT.

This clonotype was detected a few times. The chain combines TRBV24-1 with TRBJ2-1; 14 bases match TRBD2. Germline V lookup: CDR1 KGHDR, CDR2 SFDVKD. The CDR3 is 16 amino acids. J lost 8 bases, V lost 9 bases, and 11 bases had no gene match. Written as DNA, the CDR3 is TGTGCCACCTCCGACGCCGGGACTAGCGGGGGATATGAGCAGTTCTTC. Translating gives CATSDAGTSGGYEQFF.

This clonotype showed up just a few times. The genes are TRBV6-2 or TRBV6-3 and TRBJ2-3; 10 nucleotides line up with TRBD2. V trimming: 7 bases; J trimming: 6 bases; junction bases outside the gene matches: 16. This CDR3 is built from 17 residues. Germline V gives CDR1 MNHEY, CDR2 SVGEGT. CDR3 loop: CASKGQSGRAVSDTQYF. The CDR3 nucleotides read TGTGCCAGCAAGGGCCAAAGCGGGAGGGCCGTTTCGGATACGCAGTATTTT.

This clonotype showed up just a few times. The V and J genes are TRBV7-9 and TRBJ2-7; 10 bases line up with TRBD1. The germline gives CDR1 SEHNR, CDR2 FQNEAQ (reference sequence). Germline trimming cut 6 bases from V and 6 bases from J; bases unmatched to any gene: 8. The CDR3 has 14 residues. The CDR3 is CASREGQGSLEQYF. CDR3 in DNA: TGTGCCAGCAGGGAGGGACAGGGGTCCCTCGAGCAGTACTTC.

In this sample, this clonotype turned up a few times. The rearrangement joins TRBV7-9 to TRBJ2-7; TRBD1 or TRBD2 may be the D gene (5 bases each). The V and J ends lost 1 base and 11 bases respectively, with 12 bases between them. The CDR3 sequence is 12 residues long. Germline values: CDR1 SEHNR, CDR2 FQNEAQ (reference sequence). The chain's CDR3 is CASSLDSGRKYF. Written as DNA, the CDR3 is TGTGCCAGCAGCTTAGATTCGGGACGGAAGTACTTC.

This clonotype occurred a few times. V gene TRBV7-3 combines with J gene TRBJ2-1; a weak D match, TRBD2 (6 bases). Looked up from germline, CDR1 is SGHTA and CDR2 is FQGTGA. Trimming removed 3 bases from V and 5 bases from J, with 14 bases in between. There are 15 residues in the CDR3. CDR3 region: CASSLWGDPNNEQFF. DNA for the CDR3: TGTGCCAGCAGCTTGTGGGGGGACCCTAACAATGAGCAGTTCTTC.